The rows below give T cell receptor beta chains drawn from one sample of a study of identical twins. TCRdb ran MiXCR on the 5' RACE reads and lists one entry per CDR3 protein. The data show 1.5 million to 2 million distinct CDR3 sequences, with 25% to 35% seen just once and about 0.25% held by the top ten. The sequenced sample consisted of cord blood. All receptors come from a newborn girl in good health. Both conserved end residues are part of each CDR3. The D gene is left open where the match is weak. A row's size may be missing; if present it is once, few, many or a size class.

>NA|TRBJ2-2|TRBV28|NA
CASSSGQGGTGELFF
TGTGCCAGCAGCTCGGGGCAGGGGGGCACCGGGGAGCTGTTTTTT
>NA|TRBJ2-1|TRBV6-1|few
CASSRDWYNEQFF
TGTGCCAGCAGCCGGGACTGGTACAATGAGCAGTTCTTC
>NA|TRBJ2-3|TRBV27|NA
CASSSTTSRAHTDTQYF
TGTGCCAGCAGTTCCACCACGTCGCGAGCACACACAGATACGCAGTATTTT
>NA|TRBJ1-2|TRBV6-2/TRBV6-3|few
CASSRDTEYGYTF
TGTGCCAGCAGCCGCGACACCGAATATGGCTACACCTTC
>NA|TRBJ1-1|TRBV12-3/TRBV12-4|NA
CASSLNRRGGKAFF
TGTGCCAGCAGTTTAAACCGCAGGGGAGGGAAAGCTTTCTTT
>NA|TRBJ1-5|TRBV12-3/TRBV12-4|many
CASSPHSSNQPQHF
TGTGCCAGCAGCCCACACAGTAGCAATCAGCCCCAGCATTTT
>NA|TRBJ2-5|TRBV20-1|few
CSARWTQETQYF
TGCAGTGCGAGATGGACCCAAGAGACCCAGTACTTC
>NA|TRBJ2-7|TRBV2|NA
CASNKDRSSYEQYF
TGTGCCAGCAACAAGGACCGTAGCTCCTACGAGCAGTACTTC
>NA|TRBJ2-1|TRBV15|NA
CATTESYNERFF
TGTGCCACCACGGAGTCCTACAATGAGCGGTTCTTC
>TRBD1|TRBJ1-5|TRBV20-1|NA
CSARDGPPGQGNQPQHF
TGCAGTGCTAGAGATGGGCCCCCTGGACAGGGCAATCAGCCCCAGCATTTT
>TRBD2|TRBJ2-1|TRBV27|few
CASSLWQSGRRVNEQFF
TGTGCCAGCAGTTTATGGCAGAGCGGGAGGAGGGTCAATGAGCAGTTCTTC
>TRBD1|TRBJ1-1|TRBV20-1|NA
CSAPLAGGRTEAFF
TGCAGTGCTCCCCTGGCAGGGGGCCGAACTGAAGCTTTCTTT
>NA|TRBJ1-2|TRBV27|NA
CASSPVGNSGYTF
TGTGCCAGCAGCCCCGTCGGGAATAGTGGCTACACCTTC
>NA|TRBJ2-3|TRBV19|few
CASSIGKWGMDTQYF
TGTGCCAGTAGTATAGGGAAGTGGGGTATGGATACGCAGTATTTT
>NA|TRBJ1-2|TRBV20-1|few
CSASPSGGYTF
TGCAGTGCTAGCCCCTCGGGAGGCTACACCTTC
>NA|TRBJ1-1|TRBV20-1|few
CSARDRQVNTEAFF
TGCAGTGCTAGAGATCGGCAGGTGAACACTGAAGCTTTCTTT
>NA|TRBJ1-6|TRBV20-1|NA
CSARDRLAGPNSPPHF
TGCAGTGCTAGAGATCGGCTGGCAGGGCCCAATTCACCCCCCCACTTT
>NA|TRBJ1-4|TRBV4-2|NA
CASGTENEKLFF
TGTGCCAGCGGGACGGAGAATGAAAAACTGTTTTTT
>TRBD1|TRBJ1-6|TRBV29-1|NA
CSVGQGLSSPLHF
TGCAGCGTCGGACAGGGGTTGAGTTCACCCCTCCACTTT
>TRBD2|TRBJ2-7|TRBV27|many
CASSLLAGGPTYEQYF
TGTGCCAGCAGTTTACTAGCGGGAGGGCCTACCTACGAGCAGTACTTC
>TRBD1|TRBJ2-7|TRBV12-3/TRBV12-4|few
CASSLAPGTGGYEQYF
TGTGCCAGCAGTTTAGCCCCCGGGACAGGGGGCTACGAGCAGTACTTC
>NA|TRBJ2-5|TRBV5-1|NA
CASSEREETQYF
TGCGCCAGCAGCGAGCGGGAAGAGACCCAGTACTTC
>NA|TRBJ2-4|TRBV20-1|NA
CSARSGNKNIQYF
TGCAGTGCTAGATCCGGGAACAAAAACATTCAGTACTTC
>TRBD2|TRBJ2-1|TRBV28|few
CASSRTSGSHPSYNEQFF
TGTGCCAGCAGTCGGACTAGCGGGAGTCACCCTTCCTACAATGAGCAGTTCTTC
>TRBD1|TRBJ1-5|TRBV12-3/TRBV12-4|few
CASSLNGQGNQPRHF
TGTGCCAGCAGTTTAAATGGACAGGGCAATCAGCCCCGGCATTTT
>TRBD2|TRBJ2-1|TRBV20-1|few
CSARGGGREWSYNEQFF
TGCAGTGCTAGAGGTGGCGGGAGGGAATGGTCCTACAATGAGCAGTTCTTC
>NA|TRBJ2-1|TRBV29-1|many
CSVEVRSYNEQFF
TGCAGCGTTGAAGTACGGAGTTACAATGAGCAGTTCTTC
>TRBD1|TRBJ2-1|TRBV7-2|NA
CASIPRQGANNEQFF
TGTGCCAGCATCCCAAGACAGGGGGCCAACAATGAGCAGTTCTTC
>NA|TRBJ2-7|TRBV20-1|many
CSASRGHEQYF
TGCAGTGCTAGTCGGGGACACGAGCAGTACTTC
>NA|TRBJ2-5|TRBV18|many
CASSPPGETQYF
TGTGCCAGCTCACCACCGGGGGAGACCCAGTACTTC
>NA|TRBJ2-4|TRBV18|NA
CASSPQEQLAKNIQYF
TGTGCCAGCTCACCTCAGGAACAACTAGCCAAAAACATTCAGTACTTC
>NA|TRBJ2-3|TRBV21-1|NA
CASSKQTSGSTDTQYF
TGTGCCAGCAGCAAGCAGACTAGCGGGAGCACAGATACGCAGTATTTT
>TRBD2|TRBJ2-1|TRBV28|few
CASSLYPPSGSYNEQFF
TGTGCCAGCAGTTTATACCCACCTAGCGGGTCCTACAATGAGCAGTTCTTC
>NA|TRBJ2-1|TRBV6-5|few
CASSSRLVPYNEQFF
TGTGCCAGCAGTTCAAGACTAGTTCCCTACAATGAGCAGTTCTTC
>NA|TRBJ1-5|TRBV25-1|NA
CASSDAGAGGPQHF
TGTGCCAGCAGTGATGCAGGGGCCGGGGGGCCCCAGCATTTT
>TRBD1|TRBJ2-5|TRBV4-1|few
CASSHPTPGQRETQYF
TGCGCCAGCAGCCATCCCACCCCGGGACAGCGAGAGACCCAGTACTTC
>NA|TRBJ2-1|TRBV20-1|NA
CSADFSYNEQFF
TGCAGTGCGGACTTCTCCTACAATGAGCAGTTCTTC
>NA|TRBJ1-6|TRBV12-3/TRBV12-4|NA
CASSLEQAENSPPHF
TGTGCCAGCAGTTTAGAACAGGCGGAGAATTCACCCCCCCACTTT
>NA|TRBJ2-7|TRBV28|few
CASSPGDSSYNEQYF
TGTGCCAGCAGCCCGGGAGACAGCTCCTACAATGAGCAGTACTTC
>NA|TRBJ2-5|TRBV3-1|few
CASTKVRGLGETQYF
TGTGCCAGCACCAAAGTTAGGGGTTTAGGGGAGACCCAGTACTTC
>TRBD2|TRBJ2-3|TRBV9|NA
CASSVVAGAADTQYF
TGTGCCAGCAGCGTAGTAGCGGGAGCGGCAGATACGCAGTATTTT
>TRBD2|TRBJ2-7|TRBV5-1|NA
CASSLASGGPYEQYF
TGCGCCAGCAGCTTGGCTAGCGGGGGGCCTTACGAGCAGTACTTC
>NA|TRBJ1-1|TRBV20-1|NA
CSARAPLFNTEAFF
TGCAGTGCTAGAGCTCCCCTATTTAACACTGAAGCTTTCTTT